These 21 T cell receptor beta chains originate from one sample sequenced in a study of cytomegalovirus exposure and HLA in healthy donors. It was with 60 Vbeta and 13 Jbeta primers that the PCR ran. Method: immunoSEQ multiplex PCR; TCRdb's copy keeps in-frame clones and lacks some. The profile shows some 140,000 clones, over 70% of them singletons. The sample taken for sequencing was PBMCs. The receptors were sampled from a man aged 40-49 years in good health and CMV-seronegative.

The V and J genes are TRBV29-1 and TRBJ2-7; 8 nucleotides agree with TRBD2. With V trimmed by 3 bases and J by 6 bases, 4 bases remained unmatched. Germline V gives CDR1 SQVTM, CDR2 ANQGSEA. The CDR3 contains 12 residues. The CDR3 nucleotides are TGCAGCGTTGAGCGAGCGGGAGTCGAGCAGTACTTC. The encoded protein is CSVERAGVEQYF.

The V gene is TRBV4-3, the J gene TRBJ1-1, with a weak D call TRBD1 (6 bases). The ends were cut back, 4 bases at V and 1 base at J, with 13 bases in the middle. Germline V gene sequence: CDR1 LGHNA, CDR2 YSLEER. CDR3 size: 15 residues. The chain's CDR3 is CASSLSLQGNTEAFF. The CDR3 coding sequence is TGCGCCAGCAGCCTAAGCTTACAGGGGAACACTGAAGCTTTCTTT.

The chain carries TRBV9 and TRBJ2-3; D not resolved. Trimming pared 0 bases from V and 0 bases from J, leaving 5 bases between. The CDR3 consists of 14 residues. Per the germline V gene, CDR1 is SGDLS and CDR2 is YYNGEE. The CDR3 loop is CASSVDKSTDTQYF. The CDR3 DNA sequence: TGTGCCAGCAGCGTAGACAAGAGCACAGATACGCAGTATTTT. The full variable domain, rest sourced from reference TRBV9 and TRBJ2-3, is DSGVTQTPKHLITATGQRVTLRCSPRSGDLSVYWYQQSLDQGLQFLIQYYNGEERAKGNILERFSAQQFPDLHSELNLSSLELGDSALYFCASSVDKSTDTQYFGPGTRLTVL.

The V call is TRBV7-7, the J call TRBJ2-7; TRBD2 matches at 14 bases. The CDR3 sequence is 16 residues long. V lost 5 bases to trimming and J lost 4 bases; unmatched junction nucleotides: 7. Germline V CDR1 and CDR2: SSHAT, FNYEAQ (reference sequence). CDR3 DNA sequence: TGTGCCAGCAGCCCCGGGACTAGCGGGAGTTCGTACGAGCAGTACTTC. Protein product: CASSPGTSGSSYEQYF.

This chain connects TRBV7-6 to TRBJ2-1, with 7 positions matching TRBD2. There are 13 residues in the CDR3. V lost 3 bases to trimming and J lost 6 bases; unmatched junction nucleotides: 2. CDR1 SGHVS and CDR2 FNYEAQ come from the germline V gene. CDR3 DNA sequence: TGTGCCAGCAGCTTCGGGGGGACCAATGAGCAGTTCTTC. Encoded protein: CASSFGGTNEQFF.

This chain connects TRBV4-1 to TRBJ1-1; TRBD1 agrees at 11 bases. This CDR3 contains 16 residues. V dropped 4 bases and J dropped 4; count of bases not matched to a gene: 8. Germline V gene lookup returns CDR1 MGHRA and CDR2 YSYEKL. The CDR3 region has the DNA TGCGCCAGCAGCCGACCTCCGGGACAGGGGGGCACTGAAGCTTTCTTT. Its translation is CASSRPPGQGGTEAFF.

The V gene is TRBV29-1, the J gene TRBJ1-2, with TRBD1 as a possible D gene (5 bases). CDR3 length: 14 residues. CDR1 and CDR2 (germline): SQVTM, ANQGSEA. Trimming shortened V by 7 bases and J by 0 bases, and 15 bases separated the two germline ends. CDR3 in DNA: TGCAGCGAAGAAGGGACGGGAGCTAACTATGGCTACACCTTC. Its translation: CSEEGTGANYGYTF.

The V call is TRBV7-9, the J call TRBJ2-1; 10 bases map to TRBD2. The V gene's germline CDR1 is SEHNR and CDR2 FQNEAQ (reference sequence). After removal of 2 bases from V and 10 bases from J, the junction contained 14 bases not matched to a gene. The CDR3 spans 17 residues. The CDR3: CASSLRGLASGGQEQFF. CDR3 sequence (DNA): TGTGCCAGCAGCTTAAGAGGGTTGGCTAGCGGGGGCCAAGAGCAGTTCTTC.

This clone was counted only a few times. This chain links TRBV10-3 with TRBJ1-2; possible D gene TRBD1, 5 bases. The CDR3 has 14 residues. V gave up 3 bases and J gave up 2 bases, with 10 bases separating them. In germline, CDR1 is ENHRY, CDR2 SYGVKD. The CDR3, as DNA: TGTGCCATCAGTGACTTAAGGGGAAACTATGGCTACACCTTC. It yields the protein CAISDLRGNYGYTF.

The rearrangement links TRBV10-3 to TRBJ2-1; TRBD2 agrees at 11 bases. The junction had 8 bases not matched to a gene; V was cut back by 3 bases and J by 10 bases. Germline CDR1 and CDR2: ENHRY and SYGVKD. The CDR3 covers 15 residues. As DNA, the CDR3 is TGTGCCATCAGTGATAGCGGGAGGGGCCCGTGGGAGCAGTTCTTC. Protein sequence: CAISDSGRGPWEQFF.

This clone was seen more than once but under ten times. V and J are TRBV30 and TRBJ2-5, with TRBD1 as a possible D gene (6 bases). The CDR3 runs to 13 residues. Germline V gene data show CDR1 as GTSNPN and CDR2 as SVGIG (reference sequence). Trimming took 6 bases from V and 5 from J, leaving 16 bases between them. DNA of the CDR3: TGTGCCTGCCTAACAGGGAATCGGGAGACCCAGTACTTC. This encodes CACLTGNRETQYF.

This clone was seen only a few times. The chain has TRBV6-1 and TRBJ2-7; D is ambiguous. The V and J ends lost 5 bases and 3 bases respectively, with 8 bases between them. Germline V gives CDR1 MNHNS, CDR2 SASEGT. CDR3 size: 12 residues. For the CDR3, the DNA is TGTGCCAGCAGTAGAACATACTACGAGCAGTACTTC. This encodes CASSRTYYEQYF.

This chain uses TRBV11-3 with TRBJ1-2, with 11 nucleotides matching TRBD1. Germline CDR1 reads SGHNT; CDR2 reads YENEEA. This CDR3 region has 15 residues. V was pared by 4 bases and J by 7 bases, with 8 bases of the junction left unmatched. The CDR3 nucleotides read TGTGCCAGCAGCTCTCGGACAGGGGGCCTTGTTGGCTACACCTTC. It yields the protein CASSSRTGGLVGYTF.

This clone occurred once. The chain employs TRBV4-1 and TRBJ2-7; weak D call: TRBD2 (5 bases). The germline CDR1 and CDR2 sequences are MGHRA and YSYEKL. The length of the CDR3 is 11 residues. Trimming pared 7 bases from V and 8 bases from J, leaving 12 bases between. DNA of the CDR3: TGCGCCAGCACCTACCACGGGAAGCAGTACTTC. Translated, it gives CASTYHGKQYF.

The genes are TRBV15 and TRBJ1-2; 7 bases fit TRBD1. Trimming took 4 bases from V and 7 from J; bases not matched to a gene: 9. The germline gives CDR1 LNHNV, CDR2 YYDKDF (reference sequence). CDR3 length: 14 amino acids. CDR3 sequence: CATSTSVGGGGYTF. The CDR3 nucleotides read TGTGCCACCAGCACCAGTGTAGGGGGCGGTGGCTACACCTTC.

J is TRBJ2-2 and V is TRBV7-2; TRBD2 is a possible D gene (6 bases). Germline CDR1 and CDR2: SGHTA and FQGNSA. This CDR3 has 15 amino acids. Trimming left V 4 bases short and J 4 bases short, with 13 bases between. The CDR3 reads CASSSSNGGTGELFF. The CDR3 DNA reads as TGTGCCAGCAGCTCTAGTAACGGGGGCACCGGGGAGCTGTTTTTT.

CDR3 nucleotides: TGTGCCAGCAGCTTGCAGGTTAACTATGGCTACACCTTC. This encodes CASSLQVNYGYTF. The chain couples TRBV5-6 to TRBJ1-2; D ambiguous. Germline-derived CDR1 and CDR2 are SGHDT and YYEEEE. Trimming took off 1 base at V and 1 base at J, with 5 bases between the two ends. The CDR3 is made up of 13 amino acids.

CDR3 nucleotides: TGCGCCAGCAGCCAAGTAGGAGGGGCGGACACCATATATTTT. Its translation: CASSQVGGADTIYF. The rearrangement joins TRBV4-1 to TRBJ1-3; TRBD1 might be the D (5 bases). CDR1 and CDR2 (germline): MGHRA, YSYEKL. The CDR3 sequence is 14 residues long. V was cut by 1 base and J by 8 bases, with 12 bases left in between.

This chain joins TRBV19 and TRBJ1-5; perhaps TRBD1 as D (6 bases). Trimming pared 5 bases from V and 7 bases from J, leaving 12 bases between. From germline, CDR1 is LNHDA and CDR2 SQIVND (reference sequence). There are 13 residues in the CDR3. CDR3 residues: CASSVQGNQPQHF. The DNA for the CDR3 is TGTGCCAGTAGTGTACAGGGTAACCAGCCCCAGCATTTT.

This clone was seen only once. V gene TRBV19 combines with J gene TRBJ2-7; D gene ambiguous. CDR1 LNHDA and CDR2 SQIVND come from the germline V gene (reference sequence). Trimming removed 4 bases at V and 4 bases at J, with 8 bases between. The CDR3 is 12 residues long. CDR3: CASSSRHYEQYF. CDR3 DNA: TGTGCCAGTAGTAGCAGGCATTACGAGCAGTACTTC.

The chain combines TRBV7-9 with TRBJ2-7; 7 nucleotides agree with TRBD1. Losses at the gene ends were 5 bases for V and 3 bases for J; bases not matched to a gene: 7. The CDR3 has 14 residues. Germline-derived CDR1 and CDR2 are SEHNR and FQNEAQ (reference sequence). The CDR3 nucleotides are TGTGCCAGCAGCATACAGGGGAGCAGCTACGAGCAGTACTTC. The encoded protein is CASSIQGSSYEQYF.